One and the same sample provided the 32 T cell receptor beta chains below, sequenced in a study of radiotherapy plus CTLA-4 blockade in lung cancer. Profiling relied on immunoSEQ multiplex PCR, and the TCRdb table lists in-frame clones only, not all of them. The sample holds roughly 80,000 clones, 60% to 85% seen once. Sample: peripheral blood, taken from a patient treated with radiotherapy plus ipilimumab. The receptors were gathered from a human donor with non-small cell lung cancer who had a partial response to radiotherapy plus ipilimumab. Some clones in this sample may be carry-over from other donors' samples.

The genes are TRBV5-1 and TRBJ2-3, with a weak D call TRBD1 (5 bases). Trimming took off 4 bases at V and 0 bases at J, with 15 bases between the two ends. CDR1 SGHRS and CDR2 YFSETQ come from the germline V gene. The CDR3 consists of 16 residues. In DNA, the CDR3 is TGCGCCAGCAGCCCAGGAACAGGTACGAGCACAGATACGCAGTATTTT. It specifies CASSPGTGTSTDTQYF.

V and J are TRBV2 and TRBJ2-5; D is perhaps TRBD2 (6 bases). The germline V gene has CDR1 SNHLY and CDR2 FYNNEI. The CDR3 is made up of 14 amino acids. The V gene lost 2 bases and the J gene lost 4 bases, with 11 bases spanning the gap. The CDR3 region is CASSELAGIETQYF. The CDR3 nucleotides read TGTGCCAGCAGTGAACTGGCGGGGATAGAGACCCAGTACTTC.

The V gene is TRBV5-1, the J gene TRBJ1-2; 8 nucleotides agree with TRBD1. The V gene's germline CDR1 is SGHRS and CDR2 YFSETQ. Losses at the gene ends were 4 bases for V and 5 bases for J; bases not matched to a gene: 10. This CDR3 region has 15 residues. CDR3 in DNA: TGCGCCAGCAGCCCTATAGGACAGGGAAATTATGGCTACACCTTC. It yields the protein CASSPIGQGNYGYTF.

The chain is built from TRBV12-5 and TRBJ2-2; 9 bases agree with TRBD2. CDR3 length: 16 amino acids. With 7 bases clipped from V and 5 bases from J, the junction kept 11 bases outside the gene matches. Looked up from germline, CDR1 is LGHNT and CDR2 is FRNRAP. This chain's CDR3 is CASAPSSGVGTGELFF. The CDR3 coding sequence is TGTGCTAGTGCCCCCTCTAGCGGGGTGGGAACCGGGGAGCTGTTTTTT.

Comment on this clone: A read error may produce the germline difference seen at one junction end. The V gene is TRBV6-5, the J gene TRBJ2-7; 8 nucleotides line up with TRBD1. CDR3 length: 15 amino acids. Germline CDR1 MNHEY, CDR2 SVGAGI. This CDR3 is CASSLTGVPPNEQCF. In DNA form, the CDR3 reads TGTGCCAGCAGTTTGACAGGGGTCCCTCCTAACGAGCAGTGCTTC.

In DNA form, the CDR3 reads TGTGCCATCAGTGACCCCGGGACTCCAAACAATGAGCAGTTCTTC. Translated: CAISDPGTPNNEQFF. The chain is built from TRBV10-3 and TRBJ2-1; maybe TRBD2 (6 bases). CDR1 is ENHRY, CDR2 SYGVKD, per germline. This CDR3 is 15 amino acids long. Deletions cut 3 bases from V and 5 bases from J, with 14 bases between.

CDR3 residues: CASSMSDRGYGSVQPQHF. CDR3 bases: TGTGCCAGTAGTATGTCCGACAGGGGATACGGGTCGGTTCAGCCCCAGCATTTT. The chain couples TRBV19 to TRBJ1-5; TRBD1 aligns across 8 bases. The CDR3 has 18 residues. With V trimmed by 3 bases and J by 6 bases, 16 bases remained unmatched. CDR1 is LNHDA, CDR2 SQIVND, per germline (reference sequence).

This clone was detected only a few times. This rearrangement joins TRBV7-3 to TRBJ2-3; 7 bases are shared with TRBD2. The CDR3 is 15 amino acids. J gave up 2 bases and V 2 bases, and 4 bases lay outside the gene matches. Germline-derived CDR1 and CDR2 are SGHTA and FQGTGA. The CDR3 DNA reads as TGTGCCAGCAGCTTAGGGGGGGGGACCACAGATACGCAGTATTTT. This encodes CASSLGGGTTDTQYF.

The chain uses TRBV28 and TRBJ1-1, with 7 bases matching TRBD1. Germline CDR1 and CDR2: MDHEN and SYDVKM. The CDR3 spans 13 residues. Trimming at V came to 7 bases and at J to 3 bases, leaving 5 bases not matched to a gene. CDR3 protein: CASTLDRDTEAFF. Here the CDR3 DNA reads TGTGCCAGCACCCTTGACAGGGACACTGAAGCTTTCTTT.

The chain has TRBV5-1 and TRBJ2-3; TRBD2 matches at 14 bases. The V gene end was trimmed by 4 bases and the J gene end by 5 bases; junction bases not matched to a gene: 15. This CDR3 comprises 19 residues. In germline, CDR1 is SGHRS, CDR2 YFSETQ. The CDR3 reads CASSPEPTGLAGGKDTQYF. CDR3 bases: TGCGCCAGCAGCCCGGAGCCGACCGGACTAGCGGGAGGAAAAGATACGCAGTATTTT.

Written as DNA, the CDR3 is TGCGCCAGCAGCCACTCACTAGCGGGGGTGAATGAGCAGTTCTTC. Residues: CASSHSLAGVNEQFF. The chain combines TRBV4-3 with TRBJ2-1, with 11 positions matching TRBD2. With V trimmed by 3 bases and J by 7 bases, 5 bases remained unmatched. Germline assignment: CDR1 LGHNA and CDR2 YSLEER. The CDR3 extends over 15 amino acids.

This clone was found a few times. The chain joins TRBV18 to TRBJ1-1; D not resolved. The V gene's germline CDR1 is KGHSH and CDR2 LQKENI. Trimming took off 6 bases at V and 6 bases at J, with 20 bases between the two ends. The CDR3 is 15 amino acids. The CDR3 here is CASSPRNPYIAEAFF. The CDR3 DNA is TGTGCCAGCTCCCCGCGGAATCCCTATATAGCTGAAGCTTTCTTT.

The rearrangement links TRBV7-2 to TRBJ1-4; TRBD1 agrees at 7 bases. CDR1 is SGHTA, CDR2 FQGNSA, per germline. The length of the CDR3 is 14 residues. Trimming removed 5 bases from V and 8 bases from J; junction bases left unmatched: 8. The CDR3 bases are TGTGCCAGCAGCCCACAGGGGACGAGAGAAAAACTGTTTTTT. It yields the protein CASSPQGTREKLFF.

The chain couples TRBV27 to TRBJ2-7; 7 nucleotides agree with TRBD2. The CDR3 length is 14 residues. The V gene end was trimmed by 2 bases and the J gene end by 2 bases; junction bases not matched to a gene: 3. Germline-derived CDR1 and CDR2 are MNHEY and SMNVEV (reference sequence). The CDR3 bases are TGTGCCAGCAGTTTAGGCGGGAGAGCCTACGAGCAGTACTTC. Translation: CASSLGGRAYEQYF.

CDR3 DNA: TGCGCCAGCAGCTTGGACAGGGTCGGGGATGGCTACACCTTC. Its protein is CASSLDRVGDGYTF. The rearrangement joins TRBV5-1 to TRBJ1-2; a weak D match, TRBD1 (6 bases). The CDR3 runs 14 residues. Germline V gene lookup returns CDR1 SGHRS and CDR2 YFSETQ. Trimming took off 0 bases at V and 6 bases at J, with 12 bases between the two ends.

The chain has TRBV12-2 and TRBJ2-7; the tabulated D call, TRBD1, remains unverified against the DNA. TRBV12-2 is a documented pseudogene. There are 17 residues in the CDR3. The CDR3 DNA reads as TGTGCAAGTCGCTTAAGGGGCGACAGGGCCCTCTCCTACGAGCAGTACTTC. Translation: CASRLRGDRALSYEQYF.

The chain carries TRBV6-1 and TRBJ1-2; 10 bases are a match to TRBD1. This CDR3 has 14 amino acids. The V gene's germline CDR1 is MNHNS and CDR2 SASEGT. Trimming at V came to 4 bases and at J to 4 bases, leaving 3 bases not matched to a gene. The CDR3, as DNA: TGTGCCAGCAGTGGGGACAGGGGACTCTATGGCTACACCTTC. Protein: CASSGDRGLYGYTF.

This clone occurred once. The chain couples TRBV2 to TRBJ1-1; D not certain. The CDR3 has 12 amino acids. Between the trimmed V and J ends, which lost 11 bases and 4 bases, there was a span of 14 bases. Germline-derived CDR1 and CDR2 are SNHLY and FYNNEI. This CDR3 reads CAGWRQGTEAFF. CDR3 DNA: TGTGCCGGTTGGCGACAAGGCACTGAAGCTTTCTTT.

V is TRBV6-6 and J is TRBJ2-3, with D perhaps TRBD1 (6 bases). In germline, CDR1 is MNHNY, CDR2 SVGAGI (reference sequence). This CDR3 has 14 amino acids. V was shortened by 6 bases and J by 0 bases, with 10 bases between the two germline ends. DNA for the CDR3: TGTGCCAGCAGACGGACAGACAGCACAGATACGCAGTATTTT. Its protein is CASRRTDSTDTQYF.

The CDR3 region has the DNA TGTGCCTGGGGGGGGACAGGACAAGAGACCCAGTACTTC. It encodes CAWGGTGQETQYF. The chain joins TRBV30 to TRBJ2-5, with 8 bases aligning to TRBD1. CDR1 is GTSNPN, CDR2 SVGIG, per germline (reference sequence). The CDR3 extends over 13 amino acids. The J segment lost 2 bases and the V segment lost 5 bases, leaving 4 bases of the junction unmatched.

The V gene is TRBV7-9, the J gene TRBJ2-3; 7 bases agree with TRBD2. Germline V gives CDR1 SEHNR, CDR2 FQNEAQ (reference sequence). Trimming removed 1 base from V and 4 bases from J; junction bases left unmatched: 5. The CDR3 length is 15 residues. The CDR3 nucleotides are TGTGCCAGCAGCTTAGTACTAGCGCCTCCAGATACGCAGTATTTT. Protein: CASSLVLAPPDTQYF. The full variable domain, with the rest looked up from reference TRBV7-9 and TRBJ2-3, is DTGVSQNPRHKITKRGQNVTFRCDPISEHNRLYWYRQTLGQGPEFLTYFQNEAQLEKSRLLSDRFSAERPKGSFSTLEIQRTEQGDSAMYLCASSLVLAPPDTQYFGPGTRLTVL.

The V call is TRBV6-4, the J call TRBJ1-5; 8 nucleotides match TRBD1. This CDR3 contains 13 residues. Germline-derived CDR1 and CDR2 are MRHNA and SNTAGT. V was pared by 8 bases and J by 5 bases, with 5 bases of the junction left unmatched. In DNA form, the CDR3 reads TGTGCCAGCTCCCCGGACAGGGATCAGCCCCAGCATTTT. It translates to CASSPDRDQPQHF.

The V call is TRBV4-2, the J call TRBJ2-4; a weak D match, TRBD1 (6 bases). The CDR3 has 18 amino acids. The germline CDR1 and CDR2 sequences are LGHNA and YNFKEQ. Trimming took 0 bases from V and 9 from J, leaving 24 bases between them. CDR3 in DNA: TGTGCCAGCAGCCAAGATCGATGGACAGCCCCCTTATCAGTCATTCAGTACTTC. It yields the protein CASSQDRWTAPLSVIQYF.

V usage is TRBV28 and J usage is TRBJ1-2; D is unclear. Germline V gives CDR1 MDHEN, CDR2 SYDVKM. Trimming cost V 1 base and J 4 bases, with 7 bases left between them. The CDR3 loop spans 13 amino acids. The CDR3 loop is CASSLLQLYGYTF. The CDR3 DNA follows: TGTGCCAGCAGTTTATTACAGCTCTATGGCTACACCTTC.

This chain links TRBV11-2 with TRBJ2-2; possibly TRBD1 for D (6 bases). This CDR3 has 17 amino acids. V was trimmed by 4 bases and J by 4 bases, leaving 19 bases between them. CDR1 is SGHAT and CDR2 is FQNNGV in the germline V gene. As DNA, the CDR3 is TGTGCCAGCAGCTCGTCCCCGGACAGACGGATCACCGGGGAGCTGTTTTTT. As protein: CASSSSPDRRITGELFF.

The count of this clone is one. V and J are TRBV7-9 and TRBJ2-3; 7 positions agree with TRBD1. With 5 bases clipped from V and 4 bases from J, the junction kept 12 bases outside the gene matches. CDR3 size: 16 residues. CDR1 and CDR2 from the germline V gene are SEHNR and FQNEAQ (reference sequence). CDR3 coding DNA: TGTGCCAGCAGCCCGGTTCAAGGGGGCGCATCAGATACGCAGTATTTT. Residues: CASSPVQGGASDTQYF. Full variable domain (outside the CDR3, taken from reference TRBV7-9 and TRBJ2-3): DTGVSQNPRHKITKRGQNVTFRCDPISEHNRLYWYRQTLGQGPEFLTYFQNEAQLEKSRLLSDRFSAERPKGSFSTLEIQRTEQGDSAMYLCASSPVQGGASDTQYFGPGTRLTVL.

The chain recombines TRBV5-4 with TRBJ1-6; D possibly corresponds to TRBD1 (6 bases). The V end was cut by 0 bases, the J end by 7 bases, with 11 bases between. The germline V gene has CDR1 SGHNT and CDR2 YYREEE (reference sequence). The CDR3 contains 15 residues. This CDR3 reads CASSLDRVGNSPLHF. The CDR3 DNA reads as TGTGCCAGCAGCTTGGACAGGGTGGGGAATTCACCCCTCCACTTT.

The rearrangement links TRBV7-2 to TRBJ1-6; 10 positions match TRBD1. The CDR3 totals 15 residues. Germline CDR1 SGHTA, CDR2 FQGNSA. V dropped 4 bases and J dropped 9; count of bases not matched to a gene: 6. CDR3 nucleotides: TGTGCCAGCAGCTCGGGGACAGGGGAGGGTTCACCCCTCCACTTT. Translating gives CASSSGTGEGSPLHF.

The chain uses TRBV6-6 and TRBJ1-5; no clear D. Trimming pared 3 bases from V and 4 bases from J, leaving 10 bases between. The CDR3 covers 14 residues. Germline V gives CDR1 MNHNY, CDR2 SVGAGI (reference sequence). CDR3 amino acids: CASSYFQTNQPQHF. DNA of the CDR3: TGTGCCAGCAGTTATTTCCAGACAAATCAGCCCCAGCATTTT.

V is TRBV7-9 and J is TRBJ1-1; D is perhaps TRBD1 (5 bases). This CDR3 comprises 15 residues. V was clipped by 5 bases and J by 4 bases, with 17 bases between them. From germline, CDR1 is SEHNR and CDR2 FQNEAQ (reference sequence). The CDR3 bases are TGTGCCAGCAGCCCCTCCCCCGGGGGGAGCACTGAAGCTTTCTTT. Translation gives CASSPSPGGSTEAFF.

The gene calls are TRBV6-6 and TRBJ2-5; maybe TRBD2 (5 bases). The CDR3 extends over 14 amino acids. The V gene's germline CDR1 is MNHNY and CDR2 SVGAGI (reference sequence). V dropped 4 bases and J dropped 2 bases, with 11 bases sitting between them. The CDR3 sequence is CASSSRTGQETQYF. CDR3 nucleotide sequence: TGTGCCAGCAGTTCCCGGACTGGACAAGAGACCCAGTACTTC.

This rearrangement joins TRBV19 to TRBJ2-4; D remains unclear. The V gene lost 4 bases and the J gene lost 0 bases, with 13 bases spanning the gap. Germline V gene sequence: CDR1 LNHDA, CDR2 SQIVND (reference sequence). CDR3 size: 16 residues. The CDR3 sequence is CASSTSVAVAKNIQYF. CDR3 nucleotides: TGTGCCAGTAGTACCAGCGTCGCAGTAGCCAAAAACATTCAGTACTTC.